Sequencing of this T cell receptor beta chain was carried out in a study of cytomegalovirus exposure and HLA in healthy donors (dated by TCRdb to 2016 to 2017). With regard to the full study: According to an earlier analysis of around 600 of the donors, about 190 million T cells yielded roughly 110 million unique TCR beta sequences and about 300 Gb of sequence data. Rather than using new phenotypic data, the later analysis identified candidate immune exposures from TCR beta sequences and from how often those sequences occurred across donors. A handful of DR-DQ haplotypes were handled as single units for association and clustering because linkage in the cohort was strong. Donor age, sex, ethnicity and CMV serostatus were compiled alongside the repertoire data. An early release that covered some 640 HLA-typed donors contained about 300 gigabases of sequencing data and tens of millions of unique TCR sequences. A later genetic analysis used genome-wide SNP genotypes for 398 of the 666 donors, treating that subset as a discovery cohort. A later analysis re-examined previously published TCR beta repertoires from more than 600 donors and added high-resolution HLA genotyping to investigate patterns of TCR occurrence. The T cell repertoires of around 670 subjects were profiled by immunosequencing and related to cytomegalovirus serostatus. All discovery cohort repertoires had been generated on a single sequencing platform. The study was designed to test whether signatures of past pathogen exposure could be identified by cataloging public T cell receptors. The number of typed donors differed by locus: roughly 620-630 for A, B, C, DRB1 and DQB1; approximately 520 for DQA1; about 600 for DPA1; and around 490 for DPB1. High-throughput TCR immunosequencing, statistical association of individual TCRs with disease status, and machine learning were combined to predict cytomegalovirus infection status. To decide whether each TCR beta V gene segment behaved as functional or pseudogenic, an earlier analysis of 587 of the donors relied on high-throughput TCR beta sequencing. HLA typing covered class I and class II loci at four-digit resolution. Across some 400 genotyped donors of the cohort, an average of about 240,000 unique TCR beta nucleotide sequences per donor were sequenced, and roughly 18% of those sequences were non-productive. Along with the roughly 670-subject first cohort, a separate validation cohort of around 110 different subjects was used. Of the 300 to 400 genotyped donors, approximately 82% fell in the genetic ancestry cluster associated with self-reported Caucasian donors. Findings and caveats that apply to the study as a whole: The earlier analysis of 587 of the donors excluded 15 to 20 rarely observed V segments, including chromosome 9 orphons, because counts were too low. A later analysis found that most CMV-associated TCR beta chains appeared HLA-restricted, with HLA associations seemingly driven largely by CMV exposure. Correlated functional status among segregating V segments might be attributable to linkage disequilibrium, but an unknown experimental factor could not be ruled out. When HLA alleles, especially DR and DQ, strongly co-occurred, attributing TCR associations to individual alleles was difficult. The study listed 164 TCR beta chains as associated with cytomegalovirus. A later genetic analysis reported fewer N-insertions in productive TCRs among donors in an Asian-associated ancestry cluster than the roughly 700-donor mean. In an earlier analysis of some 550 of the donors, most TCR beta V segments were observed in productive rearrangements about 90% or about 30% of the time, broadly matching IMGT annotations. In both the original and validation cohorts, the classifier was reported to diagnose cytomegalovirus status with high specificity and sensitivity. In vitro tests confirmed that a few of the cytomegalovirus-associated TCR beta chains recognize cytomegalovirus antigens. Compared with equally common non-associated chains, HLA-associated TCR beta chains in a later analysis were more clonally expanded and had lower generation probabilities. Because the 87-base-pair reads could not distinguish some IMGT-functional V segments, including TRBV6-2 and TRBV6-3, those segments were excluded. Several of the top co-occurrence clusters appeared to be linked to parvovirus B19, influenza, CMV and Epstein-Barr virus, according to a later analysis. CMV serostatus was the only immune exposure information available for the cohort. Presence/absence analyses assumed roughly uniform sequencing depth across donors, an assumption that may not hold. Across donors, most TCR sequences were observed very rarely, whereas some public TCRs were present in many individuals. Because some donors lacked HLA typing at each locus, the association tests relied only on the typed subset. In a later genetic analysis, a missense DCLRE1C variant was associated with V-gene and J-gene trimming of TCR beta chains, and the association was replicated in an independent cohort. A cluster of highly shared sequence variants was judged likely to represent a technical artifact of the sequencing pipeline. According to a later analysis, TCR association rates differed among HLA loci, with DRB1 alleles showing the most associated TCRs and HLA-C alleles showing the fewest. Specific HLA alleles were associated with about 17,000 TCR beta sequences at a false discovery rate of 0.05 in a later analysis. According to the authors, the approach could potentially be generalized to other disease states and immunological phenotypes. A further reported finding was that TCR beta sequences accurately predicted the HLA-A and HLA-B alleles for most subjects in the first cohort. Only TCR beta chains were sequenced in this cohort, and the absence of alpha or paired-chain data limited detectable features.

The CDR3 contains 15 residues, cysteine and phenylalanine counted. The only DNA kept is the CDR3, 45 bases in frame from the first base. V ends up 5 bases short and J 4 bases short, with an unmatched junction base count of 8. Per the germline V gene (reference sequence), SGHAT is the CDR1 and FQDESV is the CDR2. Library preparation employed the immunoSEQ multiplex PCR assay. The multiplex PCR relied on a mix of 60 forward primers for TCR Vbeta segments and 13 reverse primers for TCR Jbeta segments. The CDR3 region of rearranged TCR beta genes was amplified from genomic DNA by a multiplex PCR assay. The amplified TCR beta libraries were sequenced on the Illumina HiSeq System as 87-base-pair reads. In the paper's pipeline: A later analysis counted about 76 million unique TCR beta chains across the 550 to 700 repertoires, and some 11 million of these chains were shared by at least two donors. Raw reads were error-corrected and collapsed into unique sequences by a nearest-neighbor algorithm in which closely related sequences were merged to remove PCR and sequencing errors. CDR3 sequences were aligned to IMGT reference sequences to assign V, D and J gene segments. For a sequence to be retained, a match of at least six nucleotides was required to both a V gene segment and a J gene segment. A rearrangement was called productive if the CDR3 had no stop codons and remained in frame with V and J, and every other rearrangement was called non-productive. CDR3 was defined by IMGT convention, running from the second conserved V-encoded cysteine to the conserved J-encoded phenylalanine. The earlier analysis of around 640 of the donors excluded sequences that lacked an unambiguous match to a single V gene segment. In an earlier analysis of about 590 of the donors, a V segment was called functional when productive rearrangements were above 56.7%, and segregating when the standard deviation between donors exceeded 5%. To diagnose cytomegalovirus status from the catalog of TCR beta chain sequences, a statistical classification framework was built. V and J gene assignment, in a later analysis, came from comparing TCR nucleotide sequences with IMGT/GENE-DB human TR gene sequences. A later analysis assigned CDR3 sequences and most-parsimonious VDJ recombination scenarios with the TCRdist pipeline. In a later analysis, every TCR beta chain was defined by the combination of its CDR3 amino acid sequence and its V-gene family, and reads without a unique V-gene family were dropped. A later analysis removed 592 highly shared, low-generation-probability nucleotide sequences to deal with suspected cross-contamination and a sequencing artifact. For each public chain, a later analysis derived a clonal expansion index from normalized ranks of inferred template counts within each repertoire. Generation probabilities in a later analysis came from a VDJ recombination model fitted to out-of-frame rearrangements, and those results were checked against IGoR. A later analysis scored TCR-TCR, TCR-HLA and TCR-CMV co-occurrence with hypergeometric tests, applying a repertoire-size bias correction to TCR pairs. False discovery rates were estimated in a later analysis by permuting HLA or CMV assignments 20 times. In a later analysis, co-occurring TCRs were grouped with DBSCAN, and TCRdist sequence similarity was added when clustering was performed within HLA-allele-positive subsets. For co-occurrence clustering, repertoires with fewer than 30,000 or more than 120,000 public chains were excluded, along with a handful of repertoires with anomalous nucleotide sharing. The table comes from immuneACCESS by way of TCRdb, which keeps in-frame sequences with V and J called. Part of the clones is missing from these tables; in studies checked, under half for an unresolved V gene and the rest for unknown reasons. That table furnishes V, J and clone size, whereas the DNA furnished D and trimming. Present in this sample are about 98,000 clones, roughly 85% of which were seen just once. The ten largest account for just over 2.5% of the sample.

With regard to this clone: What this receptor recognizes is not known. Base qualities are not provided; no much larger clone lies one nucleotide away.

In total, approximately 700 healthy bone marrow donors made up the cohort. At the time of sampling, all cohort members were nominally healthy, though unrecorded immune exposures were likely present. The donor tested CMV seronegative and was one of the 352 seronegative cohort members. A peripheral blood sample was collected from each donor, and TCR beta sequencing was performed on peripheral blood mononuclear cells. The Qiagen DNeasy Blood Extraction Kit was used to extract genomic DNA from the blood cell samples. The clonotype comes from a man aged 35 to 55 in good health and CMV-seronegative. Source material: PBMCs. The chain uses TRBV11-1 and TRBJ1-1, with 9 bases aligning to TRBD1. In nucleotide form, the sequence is TGTGCCAGCAGCGTAACCGACAGGGGGATCACTGAAGCTTTCTTT. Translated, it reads CASSVTDRGITEAFF.